The 29 T cell receptor beta chains given below trace back to one sample, sequenced in a study of patients and donors after allogeneic stem cell transplantation. MiXCR was run by TCRdb on the RT-PCR reads, yielding one entry per CDR3 protein. The sample yields approximately 430,000 distinct CDR3 sequences, 16% seen once. The sequenced material came from blood, either unsorted or a sorted T cell fraction (not recorded which). Every receptor here comes from a human donor who was either an allogeneic HSCT recipient or a stem cell or donor lymphocyte infusion donor (not recorded which). It is not recorded whose cells these are; they may come from a transplant donor.

This rearrangement joins TRBV5-1 to TRBJ2-1; the match to TRBD2 covers 10 bases. This CDR3 comprises 16 residues. V gave up 4 bases and J gave up 5 bases; unmatched junction bases: 9. Germline V lookup: CDR1 SGHRS, CDR2 YFSETQ. Here the CDR3 reads CASSNLPGLANNEQFF. The CDR3 DNA reads as TGCGCCAGCAGCAATCTTCCGGGACTAGCGAACAATGAGCAGTTCTTC.

The J gene is TRBJ2-7, the V gene TRBV20-1; D remains unclear. Germline V CDR1 and CDR2: DFQATT, SNEGSKA (reference sequence). The CDR3 contains 15 residues. The V end was cut by 4 bases, the J end by 3 bases, with 19 bases between. The CDR3 spells CSATVPSRVLYEQYF. Written as DNA, the CDR3 is TGCAGTGCTACGGTCCCTTCTAGAGTTCTCTACGAGCAGTACTTC.

This chain connects TRBV5-1 to TRBJ2-3; D might be TRBD1 (6 bases). Per germline, CDR1 SGHRS and CDR2 YFSETQ. V dropped 4 bases and J dropped 2 bases, with 11 bases sitting between them. This CDR3 region has 14 residues. DNA of the CDR3: TGCGCCAGCAGCAGGGACATACTCACAGATACGCAGTATTTT. Protein sequence: CASSRDILTDTQYF.

The V gene is TRBV6-1, the J gene TRBJ1-5, with 10 bases that match TRBD1. CDR1 and CDR2 from the germline V gene are MNHNS and SASEGT. CDR3 length equals 13 residues. J gave up 6 bases and V 7 bases, and 3 bases lay outside the gene matches. CDR3 amino acids: CASKGQGGQPQHF. Here the CDR3 DNA reads TGTGCCAGCAAAGGACAGGGGGGTCAGCCCCAGCATTTT.

The table lists this clonotype with many counts. The rearrangement links TRBV5-1 to TRBJ2-1, with D perhaps matching TRBD2 (5 bases). From germline, CDR1 is SGHRS and CDR2 YFSETQ. Trimming stripped 0 bases from V and 6 bases from J, with 13 bases between. This CDR3 is 15 amino acids long. The CDR3 DNA reads as TGCGCCAGCAGCTTGGCGGGAACCCTAGTCAATGAGCAGTTCTTC. Protein product: CASSLAGTLVNEQFF.

This clonotype was detected only a few times. The chain carries TRBV9 and TRBJ1-2, with D perhaps matching TRBD1 (5 bases). Germline V gene lookup returns CDR1 SGDLS and CDR2 YYNGEE. V gave up 2 bases and J gave up 2 bases, with 7 bases separating them. The CDR3 is made up of 13 amino acids. The CDR3 bases are TGTGCCAGCAGCGTGGACAAGAACTATGGCTACACCTTC. This sequence encodes CASSVDKNYGYTF.

This clonotype was seen a handful of times. The chain couples TRBV15 to TRBJ2-3, with a tentative D call TRBD2 (6 bases). The CDR3 runs 15 residues. V was clipped by 0 bases and J by 2 bases, with 9 bases between them. CDR1 LNHNV and CDR2 YYDKDF come from the germline V gene (reference sequence). Here the CDR3 DNA reads TGTGCCACCAGCAGAGACAGCGGGCACACAGATACGCAGTATTTT. Encoded protein: CATSRDSGHTDTQYF.

This clonotype is a singleton in its sample. The chain links TRBV6-5 to TRBJ2-2; no reliable D call. The length of the CDR3 is 15 residues. Trimming left V 0 bases short and J 6 bases short, with 11 bases between. Germline CDR1 reads MNHEY; CDR2 reads SVGAGI. The CDR3 bases are TGTGCCAGCAGTTACTCGTCCCAGCTCCCCGGGGAGCTGTTTTTT. Encoded protein: CASSYSSQLPGELFF.

CDR3 DNA sequence: TGTGCCAGCACGTACCGGGCAGGGGCCCCTTATAGCAATCAGCCCCAGCATTTT. Its protein product is CASTYRAGAPYSNQPQHF. The J gene is TRBJ1-5, the V gene TRBV6-2 or TRBV6-3; a weak D match, TRBD1 (6 bases). Germline CDR1 MNHEY, CDR2 SVGEGT. The length of the CDR3 is 18 residues. Between the trimmed V and J ends, which lost 7 bases and 0 bases, there was a span of 22 bases.

The V and J genes are TRBV24-1 and TRBJ1-2; TRBD1 agrees at 7 bases. The CDR3 contains 15 residues. The V segment lost 4 bases and the J segment 4 bases; nucleotides outside the gene matches: 8. CDR1 is KGHDR, CDR2 SFDVKD, per germline. The DNA of the CDR3 is TGTGCCACCAGTGACACCCGACAGGGTCTCTATGGCTACACCTTC. Its protein is CATSDTRQGLYGYTF.

This clonotype was found a few times. The rearrangement joins TRBV20-1 to TRBJ2-7, with a tentative D call TRBD2 (5 bases). CDR1 is DFQATT and CDR2 is SNEGSKA in the germline V gene (reference sequence). The CDR3 runs 16 residues. V lost 1 base, J lost 3 bases, and 19 bases lay in between. The CDR3 DNA follows: TGCAGTGCTAGAGTCGATAGGGTAGGACTCCGCTACGAGCAGTACTTC. Its translation: CSARVDRVGLRYEQYF.

The genes are TRBV12-3 or TRBV12-4 and TRBJ1-2; D may be TRBD1 (6 bases). This CDR3 is built from 13 residues. V gave up 7 bases and J gave up 9 bases, with 18 bases separating them. CDR3 protein: CASTLRGFRSYTF. The CDR3 coding sequence is TGTGCCAGCACCCTTAGGGGGTTTAGGAGCTACACCTTC.

This chain connects TRBV5-1 to TRBJ2-2, with 7 nucleotides matching TRBD1. The CDR3 has 15 residues. Germline V lookup: CDR1 SGHRS, CDR2 YFSETQ. The trim removed 4 bases at V and 6 bases at J, leaving 9 bases unmatched. CDR3 in DNA: TGCGCCAGCAGCACCCTCGACAGGGTGCCCGGGGAGCTGTTTTTT. It encodes CASSTLDRVPGELFF.

The chain couples TRBV7-2 to TRBJ1-1; D not resolved. Germline-derived CDR1 and CDR2 are SGHTA and FQGNSA. The V gene lost 5 bases and the J gene lost 2 bases, with 21 bases spanning the gap. The CDR3 totals 17 residues. The CDR3 nucleotides are TGTGCCAGCAGCCTTCCTATCAAAGCTGGAGTTAACACTGAAGCTTTCTTT. Encoded protein: CASSLPIKAGVNTEAFF.

Many counts were recorded for this clonotype. The chain couples TRBV4-3 to TRBJ1-3, with TRBD1 identical over 7 bases. The junction had 12 bases not matched to a gene; V was cut back by 4 bases and J by 0 bases. This CDR3 has 18 residues. CDR1 is LGHNA and CDR2 is YSLEER in the germline V gene. The DNA of the CDR3 is TGCGCCAGCAGCCGGGACCCGACAGGGCTCGACTCTGGAAACACCATATATTTT. This sequence encodes CASSRDPTGLDSGNTIYF.

The CDR3 sequence is CASSPSGGTSQETQYF. CDR3 sequence (DNA): TGTGCCAGCAGCCCCAGCGGGGGGACCTCTCAAGAGACCCAGTACTTC. The chain recombines TRBV5-6 with TRBJ2-5; 9 bases align to TRBD2. V shed 4 bases, J shed 2 bases, and the junction held 9 bases outside the gene matches. Germline V gene sequence: CDR1 SGHDT, CDR2 YYEEEE. This CDR3 is 16 amino acids long.

J is TRBJ2-4 and V is TRBV5-5; 9 bases match TRBD1. V trimming: 5 bases; J trimming: 4 bases; junction bases outside the gene matches: 7. Germline-derived CDR1 and CDR2 are SGHKS and YYEKEE (reference sequence). The CDR3 has 15 amino acids. CDR3 nucleotide sequence: TGTGCCAGCAGTAATACCGGGACAGGGAAAAACATTCAGTACTTC. Translation gives CASSNTGTGKNIQYF.

The CDR3 here is CSVAPLAVHEQFF. The CDR3 region has the DNA TGCAGCGTTGCACCTTTAGCAGTGCATGAGCAGTTCTTC. The chain employs TRBV29-1 and TRBJ2-1; no reliable D call. Between the trimmed V and J ends, which lost 4 bases and 8 bases, there was a span of 15 bases. The CDR3 has 13 amino acids. The germline gives CDR1 SQVTM, CDR2 ANQGSEA.

This clonotype was recorded many times. V usage is TRBV29-1 and J usage is TRBJ2-3; D ambiguous. Trimming removed 4 bases from V and 0 bases from J, with 11 bases in between. The length of the CDR3 is 14 residues. Germline V gene lookup returns CDR1 SQVTM and CDR2 ANQGSEA. CDR3 amino acids: CSVARLSSTDTQYF. The CDR3 nucleotides are TGCAGCGTTGCCCGACTGTCTAGCACAGATACGCAGTATTTT.

The rearrangement links TRBV21-1 to TRBJ2-6; TRBD1, the table's D call, was not compared with the DNA. TRBV21-1 is flagged as a pseudogene. The length of the CDR3 is 14 residues. CDR3 in DNA: TGTATAGGACAGATAGACTCTGGGGCCAACGTCCTGACTTTC. As protein: CIGQIDSGANVLTF.

This clonotype was observed many times. The gene calls are TRBV2 and TRBJ2-2; 14 positions agree with TRBD2. CDR3 length: 18 amino acids. From germline, CDR1 is SNHLY and CDR2 FYNNEI. Trimming cost V 7 bases and J 0 bases; bases outside gene matches: 7. The CDR3 DNA reads TGTGCCAGCACGGGAGGGACTAGCGGGGGCCCGAACACCGGGGAGCTGTTTTTT. Amino acids: CASTGGTSGGPNTGELFF.

This clonotype was observed many times. This chain uses TRBV7-2 with TRBJ1-5, with a tentative D call TRBD1 (5 bases). CDR1 SGHTA and CDR2 FQGNSA come from the germline V gene. CDR3 length: 15 amino acids. Trimming stripped 5 bases from V and 4 bases from J, with 15 bases between. CDR3 sequence reads: CASSLRAGVNQPQHF. Written as DNA, the CDR3 is TGTGCCAGCAGCCTCAGGGCTGGGGTAAATCAGCCCCAGCATTTT.

This clonotype was counted between two and nine times. This chain joins TRBV7-2 and TRBJ2-2; D uncertain. The CDR3 is 15 residues long. V lost 5 bases, J lost 5 bases, and 15 bases lay in between. Germline CDR1 SGHTA, CDR2 FQGNSA. CDR3: CASSVRISKTGELFF. For the CDR3, the DNA is TGTGCCAGCAGCGTAAGAATTTCCAAGACCGGGGAGCTGTTTTTT.

The rearrangement links TRBV27 to TRBJ1-2; TRBD1 matches 9 bases. The CDR3 has 14 residues. The V and J ends lost 5 bases and 6 bases, in that order; junction bases with no gene match: 7. Germline V gene lookup returns CDR1 MNHEY and CDR2 SMNVEV (reference sequence). DNA for the CDR3: TGTGCCAGCAGTCAAGGGACAGGGTGGCATGGCTACACCTTC. Translating gives CASSQGTGWHGYTF.

The CDR3 loop is CSAADTQYF. The CDR3 nucleotides are TGCAGTGCCGCCGATACGCAGTATTTT. The V and J genes are TRBV20-1 and TRBJ2-3, with D uncertain. V lost 6 bases, J lost 6 bases, and 4 bases lay in between. From germline, CDR1 is DFQATT and CDR2 SNEGSKA (reference sequence). The CDR3 has 9 residues.

The chain links TRBV10-3 to TRBJ2-1, with 10 bases identical to TRBD1. J gave up 5 bases and V 6 bases, and 7 bases lay outside the gene matches. The CDR3 contains 15 residues. The germline V gene has CDR1 ENHRY and CDR2 SYGVKD. For the CDR3, the DNA is TGTGCCATCAGCTCCCGGGACAGGGGAGACAATGAGCAGTTCTTC. The encoded protein is CAISSRDRGDNEQFF.

This clonotype was seen a few times. The V gene is TRBV7-6, the J gene TRBJ2-2; 9 nucleotides line up with TRBD2. The CDR3 runs to 17 residues. The V and J ends lost 0 bases and 4 bases, in that order; junction bases with no gene match: 6. Germline-derived CDR1 and CDR2 are SGHVS and FNYEAQ. The CDR3 nucleotides are TGTGCCAGCAGCTTAGCTGCGGGGGGGTCGAGCACCGGGGAGCTGTTTTTT. This sequence encodes CASSLAAGGSSTGELFF. Looking up the rest from reference TRBV7-6 and TRBJ2-2 gives the full variable domain: GAGVSQSPRYKVTKRGQDVALRCDPISGHVSLYWYRQALGQGPEFLTYFNYEAQQDKSGLPNDRFSAERPEGSISTLTIQRTEQRDSAMYRCASSLAAGGSSTGELFFGEGSRLTVL.

Many counts were recorded for this clonotype. The chain links TRBV10-3 to TRBJ1-5, with 7 nucleotides matching TRBD1. Germline-derived CDR1 and CDR2 are ENHRY and SYGVKD. The CDR3 runs 15 residues. V shed 5 bases, J shed 6 bases, and the junction held 10 bases outside the gene matches. This CDR3 is CAISPGTDPGQPQHF. For the CDR3, the DNA is TGTGCCATCAGTCCCGGGACAGACCCAGGTCAGCCCCAGCATTTT.

The chain combines TRBV18 with TRBJ1-5; tentatively, D is TRBD1 (5 bases). V was cut by 3 bases and J by 2 bases, with 14 bases left in between. Germline V gene lookup returns CDR1 KGHSH and CDR2 LQKENI. The CDR3 runs to 16 residues. The DNA of the CDR3 is TGTGCCAGCTCACCTCGGGGGGGGGACGGCAATCAGCCCCAGCATTTT. This gives the protein CASSPRGGDGNQPQHF. Full variable domain (missing parts from reference TRBV18 and TRBJ1-5): NAGVMQNPRHLVRRRGQEARLRCSPMKGHSHVYWYRQLPEEGLKFMVYLQKENIIDESGMPKERFSAEFPKEGPSILRIQQVVRGDSAAYFCASSPRGGDGNQPQHFGDGTRLSIL.